These 25 T cell receptor beta chains were all obtained from the same sample, sequenced in a study of T cells after yellow fever vaccination. In TCRdb, the 5' RACE reads were re-called with MiXCR into one record per CDR3 protein. This sample has 400,000 to 450,000 distinct CDR3 sequences, with under 20% found just once. Sequencing used PBMCs, obtained before the yellow fever booster vaccination. The origin of the receptors is a man younger than 30 who received the YFV17D yellow fever vaccine.

In its sample, this clonotype was seen many times. The chain uses TRBV6-5 and TRBJ2-3; TRBD2 matches 15 bases. Germline CDR1 reads MNHEY; CDR2 reads SVGAGI. The CDR3 totals 18 residues. V shed 5 bases and J 0 bases; nucleotides not matched to a gene: 6. The CDR3 region has the DNA TGTGCCAGCAGTACGGGACTAGCGGGGGGACCCAGCACAGATACGCAGTATTTT. Protein sequence: CASSTGLAGGPSTDTQYF.

This clonotype was counted many times. The chain links TRBV7-2 to TRBJ2-2; D could derive from TRBD1 or TRBD2 (5 bases each). In germline, CDR1 is SGHTA, CDR2 FQGNSA. The CDR3 runs to 17 residues. Trimming removed 6 bases at V and 1 base at J, with 18 bases between. The CDR3 protein is CASRSFGTDLNTGELFF. In DNA form, the CDR3 reads TGTGCCAGCAGGTCGTTTGGGACGGATCTGAACACCGGGGAGCTGTTTTTT.

V gene TRBV2 combines with J gene TRBJ2-3; D call uncertain. This CDR3 contains 13 residues. V was trimmed by 7 bases and J by 6 bases, leaving 14 bases between them. From germline, CDR1 is SNHLY and CDR2 FYNNEI. The DNA of the CDR3 is TGTGCCAGCACCCTCGGACCTCGCGATACGCAGTATTTT. This codes for CASTLGPRDTQYF.

This clonotype was seen repeatedly, ten times or more. The gene calls are TRBV10-3 and TRBJ2-5; D is perhaps TRBD1 or TRBD2 (6 bases each). Germline V gene lookup returns CDR1 ENHRY and CDR2 SYGVKD. Between the trimmed V and J ends, which lost 2 bases and 5 bases, there was a span of 12 bases. This CDR3 has 14 residues. The CDR3 loop is CAISERGQGETQYF. The CDR3 region has the DNA TGTGCCATCAGTGAGCGGGGGCAGGGGGAGACCCAGTACTTC.

This clonotype was detected many times. The chain is built from TRBV6-2 or TRBV6-3 and TRBJ2-3; maybe TRBD2 (5 bases). The germline V gene encodes CDR1 MNHEY and CDR2 SVGEGT. Trimming removed 2 bases from V and 0 bases from J, with 9 bases in between. CDR3 length: 15 residues. The CDR3 sequence is CASSYGTGSTDTQYF. CDR3 DNA: TGTGCCAGCAGTTACGGCACGGGAAGCACAGATACGCAGTATTTT.

This clonotype has just a few counts. CDR3 sequence: CSAFLAGVREEQFF. In DNA form, the CDR3 reads TGCAGTGCTTTCTTAGCGGGGGTACGAGAAGAGCAGTTCTTC. The gene calls are TRBV20-1 and TRBJ2-1, with 9 bases matching TRBD2. Unmatched junction bases numbered 12, after V lost 5 bases and J lost 10 bases. The CDR3 runs to 14 residues. Germline loops: CDR1 DFQATT, CDR2 SNEGSKA (reference sequence).

The CDR3 nucleotides are TGTGCCAGCAACCAGGACGGATTCTATGGCTACACCTTC. It specifies CASNQDGFYGYTF. The V and J genes are TRBV6-1 and TRBJ1-2; no clear D gene. This CDR3 has 13 amino acids. CDR1 and CDR2 from the germline V gene are MNHNS and SASEGT. Trimming removed 7 bases from V and 4 bases from J, with 13 bases in between.

The chain recombines TRBV5-4 with TRBJ2-2, with 10 bases that match TRBD1. After removal of 3 bases from V and 4 bases from J, the junction contained 3 bases not matched to a gene. Germline V lookup: CDR1 SGHNT, CDR2 YYREEE (reference sequence). The CDR3 is made up of 15 amino acids. The CDR3, as DNA: TGTGCCAGCAGCTCCGGGACAGGGGCCACCGGGGAGCTGTTTTTT. Protein sequence: CASSSGTGATGELFF.

In this sample, this clonotype turned up a few times. The V gene is TRBV4-3, the J gene TRBJ2-2; possibly TRBD1 or TRBD2 for D (5 bases each). Germline-derived CDR1 and CDR2 are LGHNA and YSLEER. The CDR3 covers 16 residues. Trimming pared 0 bases from V and 0 bases from J, leaving 8 bases between. CDR3 sequence: CASSQEGRANTGELFF. Here the CDR3 DNA reads TGCGCCAGCAGCCAAGAGGGGCGGGCGAACACCGGGGAGCTGTTTTTT.

This clonotype was seen a few times. This chain uses TRBV6-5 with TRBJ2-2; either TRBD1 or TRBD2 may fit D (6 bases each). Germline loops: CDR1 MNHEY, CDR2 SVGAGI. The CDR3 length is 17 residues. Trimming pared 4 bases from V and 6 bases from J, leaving 21 bases between. In DNA, the CDR3 is TGTGCCAGCAGTTCAACGGGGGCGCTTTCGGGGCCCGGGGAGCTGTTTTTT. This encodes CASSSTGALSGPGELFF.

This clonotype has more than one count but fewer than ten. The genes are TRBV7-2 and TRBJ1-2; no reliable D call. The CDR3 extends over 12 amino acids. Trimming shortened V by 2 bases and J by 8 bases, and 9 bases separated the two germline ends. The germline V gene has CDR1 SGHTA and CDR2 FQGNSA. The CDR3 reads CASSLQSRGYTF. CDR3 sequence (DNA): TGTGCCAGCAGCTTACAGAGTCGAGGCTACACCTTC.

The chain links TRBV20-1 to TRBJ1-2, with TRBD1 identical over 7 bases. Germline CDR1 DFQATT, CDR2 SNEGSKA (reference sequence). V shed 1 base and J 7 bases; nucleotides not matched to a gene: 9. The CDR3 loop spans 14 amino acids. This CDR3 is CSARGRGGRGGYTF. The CDR3 nucleotides read TGCAGTGCTAGAGGACGAGGGGGCCGAGGTGGCTACACCTTC.

This clonotype was seen once. The genes are TRBV20-1 and TRBJ2-7; weak D call: TRBD2 (5 bases). This CDR3 contains 13 residues. V was trimmed by 6 bases and J by 4 bases, leaving 16 bases between them. Germline V gene data show CDR1 as DFQATT and CDR2 as SNEGSKA (reference sequence). The CDR3 is CSAQAGREYEQYV. CDR3 coding DNA: TGCAGTGCCCAAGCAGGTAGGGAGTACGAGCAGTACGTC.

A few counts support this clonotype. The chain couples TRBV29-1 to TRBJ2-2; 7 bases are shared with TRBD2. Germline CDR1 is SQVTM and CDR2 is ANQGSEA. V lost 5 bases to trimming and J lost 2 bases; unmatched junction nucleotides: 5. There are 14 residues in the CDR3. The CDR3 reads CSVTAGTNTGELFF. DNA of the CDR3: TGCAGCGTTACAGCGGGGACCAACACCGGGGAGCTGTTTTTT.

This clonotype was counted between two and nine times. The chain employs TRBV12-3 or TRBV12-4 and TRBJ2-2; the D is unclear. This CDR3 comprises 14 residues. Trimming removed 1 base at V and 6 bases at J, with 9 bases between. The CDR3 DNA reads TGTGCCAGCAGTTTAGTTGCCCCCGCCGGGGAGCTGTTTTTT. It specifies CASSLVAPAGELFF.

CDR3 region: CASSLWGREQYF. In nucleotides, the CDR3 is TGTGCCAGCAGTTTATGGGGGCGCGAGCAGTACTTC. V usage is TRBV27 and J usage is TRBJ2-7; weak D call: TRBD1 (6 bases). V was trimmed by 1 base and J by 6 bases, leaving 7 bases between them. This CDR3 region has 12 residues. Germline CDR1 reads MNHEY; CDR2 reads SMNVEV (reference sequence).

The rearrangement joins TRBV11-2 to TRBJ1-6; 11 nucleotides match TRBD1. Germline V gene data show CDR1 as SGHAT and CDR2 as FQNNGV. CDR3 length equals 16 residues. The trim removed 4 bases at V and 6 bases at J, leaving 5 bases unmatched. CDR3 in DNA: TGTGCCAGCAGCTGGGACAGGGGGACTTTTAATTCACCCCTCCACTTT. Its translation: CASSWDRGTFNSPLHF.

This clonotype was counted only a few times. The chain recombines TRBV7-2 with TRBJ2-3; unclear D gene. CDR3 length: 14 amino acids. Germline CDR1 reads SGHTA; CDR2 reads FQGNSA. V gave up 3 bases and J gave up 0 bases, with 7 bases separating them. This chain's CDR3 is CASSFRLSTDTQYF. Here the CDR3 DNA reads TGTGCCAGCAGCTTCCGTCTTAGCACAGATACGCAGTATTTT.

The chain is built from TRBV5-1 and TRBJ2-3, with unresolved D. This CDR3 is 15 amino acids long. Per the germline V gene, CDR1 is SGHRS and CDR2 is YFSETQ. V shed 4 bases and J shed 7 bases, with 19 bases lying between them. The CDR3 nucleotides are TGCGCCAGCAGCGACGGCCGGGTCAGAGAGTATACGCAGTATTTT. It translates to CASSDGRVREYTQYF.

The table lists this clonotype with a few counts. The J gene is TRBJ2-1, the V gene TRBV7-9; TRBD1 might be the D (6 bases). This CDR3 has 17 amino acids. Germline assignment: CDR1 SEHNR and CDR2 FQNEAQ (reference sequence). V lost 1 base, J lost 9 bases, and 22 bases lay in between. The CDR3 protein is CASSLGKQGSSIREQFF. In DNA form, the CDR3 reads TGTGCCAGCAGCTTAGGGAAACAGGGCTCTAGTATTCGTGAGCAGTTCTTC.

This chain uses TRBV5-1 with TRBJ2-2, with D tentatively TRBD1 or TRBD2 (5 bases each). CDR3 size: 15 residues. The ends were cut back, 3 bases at V and 6 bases at J, with 15 bases in the middle. CDR1 and CDR2 (germline): SGHRS, YFSETQ. The CDR3, as DNA: TGCGCCAGCAGCTCGACAAGGGGACGAGCCGGGGAGCTGTTTTTT. Translated: CASSSTRGRAGELFF. Together with reference TRBV5-1 and TRBJ2-2, the CDR3 gives the full variable domain: KAGVTQTPRYLIKTRGQQVTLSCSPISGHRSVSWYQQTPGQGLQFLFEYFSETQRNKGNFPGRFSGRQFSNSRSEMNVSTLELGDSALYLCASSSTRGRAGELFFGEGSRLTVL.

The J gene is TRBJ1-2, the V gene TRBV6-4; tentative D call: TRBD1 (6 bases). The CDR3 extends over 13 amino acids. Germline V gives CDR1 MRHNA, CDR2 SNTAGT. V was shortened by 6 bases and J by 8 bases, with 16 bases between the two germline ends. CDR3 amino acids: CASRSQGVGGYTF. In DNA, the CDR3 is TGTGCCAGCAGATCACAGGGTGTAGGAGGCTACACCTTC.

The J gene is TRBJ1-5, the V gene TRBV6-2 or TRBV6-3; a possible D gene is TRBD1 (6 bases). Trimming took off 5 bases at V and 3 bases at J, with 11 bases between the two ends. The CDR3 extends over 14 amino acids. Per the germline V gene, CDR1 is MNHEY and CDR2 is SVGEGT. The CDR3 DNA is TGTGCCAGCAGTCGACAGGCACCCAATCAGCCCCAGCATTTT. It codes for CASSRQAPNQPQHF.

This clonotype occurred a few times. The V and J genes are TRBV28 and TRBJ2-4, with D perhaps given as TRBD1 or TRBD2 (5 bases each). Germline loops: CDR1 MDHEN, CDR2 SYDVKM. The CDR3 covers 17 residues. The ends were cut back, 6 bases at V and 1 base at J, with 19 bases in the middle. CDR3 coding DNA: TGTGCCAGCAGACCCGTCCGAGGGGTGTTTGCCAAAAACATTCAGTACTTC. Protein product: CASRPVRGVFAKNIQYF.

This clonotype was observed a handful of times. The gene calls are TRBV7-9 and TRBJ1-2, with 10 bases identical to TRBD1. Germline V gene data show CDR1 as SEHNR and CDR2 as FQNEAQ (reference sequence). V lost 1 base to trimming and J lost 6 bases; unmatched junction nucleotides: 14. This CDR3 comprises 18 residues. CDR3 region: CASSLGAGTGEGKNGYTF. The DNA of the CDR3 is TGTGCCAGCAGCTTAGGGGCCGGGACAGGGGAAGGGAAGAATGGCTACACCTTC.